This TCR beta chain was identified in a study of T cell repertoires in cytomegalovirus infection. This clonotype appeared a few times. One junction end does not reproduce the germline sequence, and a read error may be involved. A single record per CDR3 protein comes from TCRdb applying MiXCR to the reads. Found here are approximately 500,000 distinct CDR3 sequences, 16% of them singletons; the top ten hold approximately 24%. Germline lookup yields CDR1 SEHNR and CDR2 FQNEAQ (reference sequence). The length of the CDR3 is 12 residues. Input material: CD8+ T cells from PBMCs. The receptor was isolated from a human donor in good health (CMV status not recorded). Some clones in this sample may be carry-over from other donors' samples. The chain employs TRBV7-9 and TRBJ1-4; a weak D match, TRBD1 (6 bases). CDR3 nucleotide sequence: TGTGCCAGCAGCTTAGATCGGCAGGGGCCTAAATTT. This translates into CASSLDRQGPKF.